This T cell receptor (beta chain) was documented in a study of cytomegalovirus exposure and HLA in healthy donors. A note on this clone: No antigen is known for it.

A multiplex PCR was run with 60 Vbeta primers and 13 Jbeta primers. Here immunoSEQ multiplex PCR was the method, and the copy in TCRdb shows in-frame clones only, minus some. Altogether around 150,000 clones are present, approximately 57% being singletons, with the ten largest covering roughly 1.9%. Study results and limitations: Earlier analysis looked at TCR beta V segments, and most were productive about 90% or about 30% of the time. In terms of immune exposure information, only CMV serostatus was available. There were reportedly fewer N-insertions in an Asian-associated ancestry cluster than the approximately 640-donor mean, in a later analysis.

Germline lookup yields CDR1 LGHNT and CDR2 FRNRAP. V was clipped by 1 base and J by 7 bases; unmatched bases: 8. The CDR3 consists of 17 residues. Sequencing was carried out using PBMCs. The chain has TRBV12-5 and TRBJ2-1, with TRBD2 matching 12 bases. The receptor comes from a male donor in good health and CMV-seronegative. The CDR3 spells CASGLAATSGGMNEQFF. The CDR3 region has the DNA TGTGCTAGTGGTTTGGCCGCGACTAGCGGGGGAATGAATGAGCAGTTCTTC. The entire variable domain, with the rest obtained from reference TRBV12-5 and TRBJ2-1, is as follows: DARVTQTPRHKVTEMGQEVTMRCQPILGHNTVFWYRQTMMQGLELLAYFRNRAPLDDSGMPKDRFSAEMPDATLATLKIQPSEPRDSAVYFCASGLAATSGGMNEQFFGPGTRLTVL.